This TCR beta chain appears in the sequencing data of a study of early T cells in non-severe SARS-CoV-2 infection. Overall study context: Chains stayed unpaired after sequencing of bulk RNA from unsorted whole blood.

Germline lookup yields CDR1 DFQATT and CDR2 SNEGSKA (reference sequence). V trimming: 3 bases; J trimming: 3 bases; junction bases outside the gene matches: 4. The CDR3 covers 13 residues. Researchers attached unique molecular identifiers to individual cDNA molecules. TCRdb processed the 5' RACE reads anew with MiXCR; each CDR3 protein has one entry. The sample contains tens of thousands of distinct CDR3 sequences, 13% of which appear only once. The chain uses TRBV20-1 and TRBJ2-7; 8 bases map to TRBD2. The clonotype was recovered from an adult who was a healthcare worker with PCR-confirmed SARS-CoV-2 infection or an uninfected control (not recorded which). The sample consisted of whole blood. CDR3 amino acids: CSASAGGDYEQYF. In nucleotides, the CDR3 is TGCAGTGCTAGCGCGGGAGGTGACTACGAGCAGTACTTC.